What follows are 9 T cell receptor beta chains derived from one specimen sequenced in a study of T cell responses to AZD1222 COVID-19 vaccine. Here immunoSEQ multiplex PCR was the method, and the copy in TCRdb shows in-frame clones only, minus some. The sample consists of about 140,000 clones, just under 95% of them appearing once. The specimen comprised peripheral blood, sampled on day 0 of AZD1222 vaccination. Receptors originate from an adult in good health.

Here the CDR3 reads CASSPTPRGKNQPQHF. DNA of the CDR3: TGTGCCAGCAGCCCTACCCCACGAGGGAAAAATCAGCCCCAGCATTTT. The chain is built from TRBV7-8 and TRBJ1-5; D ambiguous. The germline V and J ends were trimmed by 5 bases and 4 bases, with 18 bases remaining between them. Germline V gives CDR1 SGHVS, CDR2 FQNEAQ. The CDR3 totals 16 residues.

V usage is TRBV5-1 and J usage is TRBJ1-4; TRBD1 agrees at 9 bases. The V gene end was trimmed by 0 bases and the J gene end by 8 bases; junction bases not matched to a gene: 11. The CDR3 is 17 residues long. From germline, CDR1 is SGHRS and CDR2 YFSETQ. CDR3 residues: CASSLGERGTGIEKLFF. CDR3 nucleotide sequence: TGCGCCAGCAGCTTGGGAGAGCGGGGGACAGGGATCGAAAAACTGTTTTTT.

This chain uses TRBV24-1 with TRBJ2-7, with 7 nucleotides matching TRBD2. The CDR3 contains 16 residues. V trimming: 3 bases; J trimming: 5 bases; junction bases outside the gene matches: 12. Germline V gene lookup returns CDR1 KGHDR and CDR2 SFDVKD. The CDR3, as DNA: TGTGCCACCAGTGATCCGAAAGTAGCGGGCTCGGACGAGCAGTACTTC. This codes for CATSDPKVAGSDEQYF.

V is TRBV18 and J is TRBJ1-1; tentative D call: TRBD1 (6 bases). This CDR3 has 14 residues. V lost 5 bases, J lost 1 base, and 11 bases lay in between. Per the germline V gene, CDR1 is KGHSH and CDR2 is LQKENI. DNA for the CDR3: TGTGCCAGCTCATTTGGACAGCAGAACACTGAAGCTTTCTTT. Translating gives CASSFGQQNTEAFF.

The chain couples TRBV11-2 to TRBJ2-2, with 11 bases that match TRBD1. V shed 5 bases and J 3 bases; nucleotides not matched to a gene: 14. Germline values: CDR1 SGHAT, CDR2 FQNNGV. The CDR3 is made up of 19 amino acids. CDR3 bases: TGTGCCAGCAGCCCTAAGTGGTTCGGGACAGGGGGGGACACCGGGGAGCTGTTTTTT. Amino acid sequence: CASSPKWFGTGGDTGELFF.

This sequence joins TRBV5-1 and TRBJ1-2; possible D gene TRBD1, 5 bases. The CDR3 is made up of 13 amino acids. In germline, CDR1 is SGHRS, CDR2 YFSETQ. Trimming took off 3 bases at V and 2 bases at J, with 8 bases between the two ends. The CDR3 sequence: CASSSDNNYGYTF. The DNA for the CDR3 is TGCGCCAGCAGCTCGGACAACAACTATGGCTACACCTTC. Combining the CDR3 with reference TRBV5-1 and TRBJ1-2 gives the whole variable domain KAGVTQTPRYLIKTRGQQVTLSCSPISGHRSVSWYQQTPGQGLQFLFEYFSETQRNKGNFPGRFSGRQFSNSRSEMNVSTLELGDSALYLCASSSDNNYGYTFGSGTRLTVV.

The genes are TRBV5-1 and TRBJ2-7; D possibly corresponds to TRBD1 (6 bases). This CDR3 is built from 17 residues. Trimming took off 0 bases at V and 2 bases at J, with 18 bases between the two ends. The germline V gene encodes CDR1 SGHRS and CDR2 YFSETQ. CDR3 nucleotide sequence: TGCGCCAGCAGCTTGGCCTTAACCGGGACAACAACCTACGAGCAGTACTTC. Its translation: CASSLALTGTTTYEQYF.

V and J are TRBV5-6 and TRBJ2-1; TRBD2 aligns across 10 bases. CDR3 length equals 18 residues. The V gene end was trimmed by 3 bases and the J gene end by 7 bases; junction bases not matched to a gene: 16. Per the germline V gene, CDR1 is SGHDT and CDR2 is YYEEEE. The CDR3 spells CASSSAWLAGVFWNEQFF. Written as DNA, the CDR3 is TGTGCCAGCAGCTCGGCGTGGCTAGCGGGGGTTTTCTGGAATGAGCAGTTCTTC.

The chain recombines TRBV7-8 with TRBJ1-2; no reliable D call. The V gene lost 5 bases and the J gene lost 4 bases, with 11 bases spanning the gap. The CDR3 has 13 residues. Germline CDR1 reads SGHVS; CDR2 reads FQNEAQ. CDR3 protein: CASSPGRSYGYTF. The CDR3 bases are TGTGCCAGCAGCCCAGGACGGTCCTATGGCTACACCTTC.